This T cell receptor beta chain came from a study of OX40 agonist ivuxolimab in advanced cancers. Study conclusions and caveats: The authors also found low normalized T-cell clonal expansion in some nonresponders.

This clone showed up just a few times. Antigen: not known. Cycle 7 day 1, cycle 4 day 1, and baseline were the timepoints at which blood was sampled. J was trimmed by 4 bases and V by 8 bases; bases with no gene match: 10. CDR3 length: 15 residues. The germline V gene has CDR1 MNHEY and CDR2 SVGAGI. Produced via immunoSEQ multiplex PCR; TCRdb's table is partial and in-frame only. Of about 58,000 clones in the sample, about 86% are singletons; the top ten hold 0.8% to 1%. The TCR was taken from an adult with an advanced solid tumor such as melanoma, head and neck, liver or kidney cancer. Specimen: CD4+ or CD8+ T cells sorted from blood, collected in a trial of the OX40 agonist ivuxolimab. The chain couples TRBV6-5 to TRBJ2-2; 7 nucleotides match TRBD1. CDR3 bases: TGTGCCAGCCGTGCAAAGGACAGGACCACCGGGGAGCTGTTTTTT. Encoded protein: CASRAKDRTTGELFF.